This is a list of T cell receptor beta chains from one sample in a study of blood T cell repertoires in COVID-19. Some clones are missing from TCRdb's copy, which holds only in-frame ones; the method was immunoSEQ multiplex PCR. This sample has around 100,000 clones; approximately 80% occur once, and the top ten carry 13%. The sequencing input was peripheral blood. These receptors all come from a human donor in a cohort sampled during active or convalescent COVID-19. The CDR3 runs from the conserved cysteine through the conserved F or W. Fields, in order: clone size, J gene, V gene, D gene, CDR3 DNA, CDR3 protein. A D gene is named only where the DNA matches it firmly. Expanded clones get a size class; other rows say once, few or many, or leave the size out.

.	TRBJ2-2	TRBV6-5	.	TGTGCCAGCAGTTACAAGGGGCCGCCGTCGCCCGGGGAGCTGTTTTTT	CASSYKGPPSPGELFF
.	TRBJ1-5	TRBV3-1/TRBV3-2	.	TGTGCCAGCAGCCAAGTTGGGCAGCAGCCCCAGCATTTT	CASSQVGQQPQHF
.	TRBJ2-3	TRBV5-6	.	TGTGCCAGCAGGGGACTTTCGTGGGCGGATACGCAGTATTTT	CASRGLSWADTQYF
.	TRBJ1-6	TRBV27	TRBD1	TGTGCCAGCAGTCAGTTCCAGGGGGCAGCTAATTCACCCCTCCACTTT	CASSQFQGAANSPLHF
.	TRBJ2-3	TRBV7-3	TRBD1	TGTGCCAGCTCGACAGGGGTTGCAGATACGCAGTATTTT	CASSTGVADTQYF
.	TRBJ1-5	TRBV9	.	TGTGCCAGCAGTGAGGGCAATCAGCCCCAGCATTTT	CASSEGNQPQHF
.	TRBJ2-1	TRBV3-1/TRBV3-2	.	TGTGCCAGCAGCCGAACACAGGGTTTGGAGCAGTTCTTC	CASSRTQGLEQFF
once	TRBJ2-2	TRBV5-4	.	TGTGCCAGCAGCTTGGGGGCGGGGATTGGACTGAACACCGGGGAGCTGTTTTTT	CASSLGAGIGLNTGELFF
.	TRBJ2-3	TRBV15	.	TGTGCCACCAGCAGAGAGGGGCGGGGGCACAGCACAGATACGCAGTATTTT	CATSREGRGHSTDTQYF
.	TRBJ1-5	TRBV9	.	TGTGCCAGCACAATCAGGGATCCTCATAGGAATCAGCCCCAGCATTTT	CASTIRDPHRNQPQHF
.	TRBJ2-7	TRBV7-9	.	TGTGCCAGCAGCTTAACGAGGGCGGGTGAGCAGTACTTC	CASSLTRAGEQYF
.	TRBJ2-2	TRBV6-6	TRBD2	TGTGCCAGTGAGAGCGGGAGGAACACCGGGGAGCTGTTTTTT	CASESGRNTGELFF
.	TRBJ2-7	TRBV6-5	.	TGTGCCAGCAGCCAACTCATTTACGAGCAGTACTTC	CASSQLIYEQYF
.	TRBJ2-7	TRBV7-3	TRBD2	TGTGCCAGCAGCTCGATGGGACTAGCGGTTTACGAGCAGTACTTC	CASSSMGLAVYEQYF
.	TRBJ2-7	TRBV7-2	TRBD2	TGTGCCAGCAGCATACCTAGCGGGGGGGGTTACGAGCAGTACTTC	CASSIPSGGGYEQYF
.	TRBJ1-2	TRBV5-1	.	TGCGCCAGCAGCCTGGGGGCGGGAGGCTTATATGGCTACACCTTC	CASSLGAGGLYGYTF
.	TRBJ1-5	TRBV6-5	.	TGTGCCAGCACCTTTGGCGGGAGCAATCAGCCCCAGCATTTT	CASTFGGSNQPQHF